This T cell receptor (beta chain) derives from a study of blood T cell repertoires in COVID-19. On the study more broadly: COVID-19 samples from acute and convalescent phases originated in the United States, Italy and Spain.

CDR1 LGHDT and CDR2 YNNKEL come from the germline V gene (reference sequence). The length of the CDR3 is 17 residues. Trimming cost V 2 bases and J 2 bases; bases outside gene matches: 6. The protocol was immunoSEQ multiplex PCR, while the TCRdb copy is restricted to in-frame clones and leaves out a portion. The sample records tens of thousands of clones, 85% to 90% being singletons. Material: peripheral blood. The clonotype comes from a man younger than 45 with active or convalescent COVID-19. This chain connects TRBV3-1 (or the pseudogene TRBV3-2) to TRBJ2-3; 11 bases agree with TRBD2. CDR3 sequence: CASSQLRLAGITDTQYF. CDR3 nucleotide sequence: TGTGCCAGCAGCCAACTACGACTAGCGGGAATCACAGATACGCAGTATTTT.